This T cell receptor beta chain was captured in a study of blood T cell repertoires in COVID-19. On the study more broadly: From T cells, B-cell-depleted T cells, or PBMCs came the material, which was cDNA or gDNA.

Germline V gives CDR1 GTSNPN, CDR2 SVGIG (reference sequence). V lost 2 bases and J lost 2; bases outside the gene matches: 3. The CDR3 has 16 amino acids. Clones were sequenced by immunoSEQ multiplex PCR, and TCRdb holds only the in-frame ones, with some missing. The sample yields hundreds of thousands of clones, just over 85% seen once. The chain employs TRBV30 and TRBJ2-5; 15 bases are shared with TRBD2. The source of this sequence is a woman aged 25 to 45 with active or convalescent COVID-19. The source material was peripheral blood. CDR3 residues: CAWSYGLAGGQETQYF. In DNA form, the CDR3 reads TGTGCCTGGAGTTACGGACTAGCGGGAGGGCAAGAGACCCAGTACTTC.